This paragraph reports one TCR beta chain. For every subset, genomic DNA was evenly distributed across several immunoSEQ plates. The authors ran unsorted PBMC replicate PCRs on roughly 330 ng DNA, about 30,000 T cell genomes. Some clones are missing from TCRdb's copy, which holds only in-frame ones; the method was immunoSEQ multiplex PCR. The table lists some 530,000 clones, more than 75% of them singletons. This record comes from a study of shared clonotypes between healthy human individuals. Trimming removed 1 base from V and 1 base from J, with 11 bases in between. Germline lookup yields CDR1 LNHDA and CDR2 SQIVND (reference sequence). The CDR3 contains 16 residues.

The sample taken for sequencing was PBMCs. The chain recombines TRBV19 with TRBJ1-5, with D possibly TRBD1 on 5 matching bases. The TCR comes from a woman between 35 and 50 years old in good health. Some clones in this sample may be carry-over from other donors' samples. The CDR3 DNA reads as TGTGCCAGTAGTATAGCCGCAGGGTTAAGCAATCAGCCCCAGCATTTT. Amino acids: CASSIAAGLSNQPQHF. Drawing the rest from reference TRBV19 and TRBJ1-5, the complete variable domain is DGGITQSPKYLFRKEGQNVTLSCEQNLNHDAMYWYRQDPGQGLRLIYYSQIVNDFQKGDIAEGYSVSREKKESFPLTVTSAQKNPTAFYLCASSIAAGLSNQPQHFGDGTRLSIL.